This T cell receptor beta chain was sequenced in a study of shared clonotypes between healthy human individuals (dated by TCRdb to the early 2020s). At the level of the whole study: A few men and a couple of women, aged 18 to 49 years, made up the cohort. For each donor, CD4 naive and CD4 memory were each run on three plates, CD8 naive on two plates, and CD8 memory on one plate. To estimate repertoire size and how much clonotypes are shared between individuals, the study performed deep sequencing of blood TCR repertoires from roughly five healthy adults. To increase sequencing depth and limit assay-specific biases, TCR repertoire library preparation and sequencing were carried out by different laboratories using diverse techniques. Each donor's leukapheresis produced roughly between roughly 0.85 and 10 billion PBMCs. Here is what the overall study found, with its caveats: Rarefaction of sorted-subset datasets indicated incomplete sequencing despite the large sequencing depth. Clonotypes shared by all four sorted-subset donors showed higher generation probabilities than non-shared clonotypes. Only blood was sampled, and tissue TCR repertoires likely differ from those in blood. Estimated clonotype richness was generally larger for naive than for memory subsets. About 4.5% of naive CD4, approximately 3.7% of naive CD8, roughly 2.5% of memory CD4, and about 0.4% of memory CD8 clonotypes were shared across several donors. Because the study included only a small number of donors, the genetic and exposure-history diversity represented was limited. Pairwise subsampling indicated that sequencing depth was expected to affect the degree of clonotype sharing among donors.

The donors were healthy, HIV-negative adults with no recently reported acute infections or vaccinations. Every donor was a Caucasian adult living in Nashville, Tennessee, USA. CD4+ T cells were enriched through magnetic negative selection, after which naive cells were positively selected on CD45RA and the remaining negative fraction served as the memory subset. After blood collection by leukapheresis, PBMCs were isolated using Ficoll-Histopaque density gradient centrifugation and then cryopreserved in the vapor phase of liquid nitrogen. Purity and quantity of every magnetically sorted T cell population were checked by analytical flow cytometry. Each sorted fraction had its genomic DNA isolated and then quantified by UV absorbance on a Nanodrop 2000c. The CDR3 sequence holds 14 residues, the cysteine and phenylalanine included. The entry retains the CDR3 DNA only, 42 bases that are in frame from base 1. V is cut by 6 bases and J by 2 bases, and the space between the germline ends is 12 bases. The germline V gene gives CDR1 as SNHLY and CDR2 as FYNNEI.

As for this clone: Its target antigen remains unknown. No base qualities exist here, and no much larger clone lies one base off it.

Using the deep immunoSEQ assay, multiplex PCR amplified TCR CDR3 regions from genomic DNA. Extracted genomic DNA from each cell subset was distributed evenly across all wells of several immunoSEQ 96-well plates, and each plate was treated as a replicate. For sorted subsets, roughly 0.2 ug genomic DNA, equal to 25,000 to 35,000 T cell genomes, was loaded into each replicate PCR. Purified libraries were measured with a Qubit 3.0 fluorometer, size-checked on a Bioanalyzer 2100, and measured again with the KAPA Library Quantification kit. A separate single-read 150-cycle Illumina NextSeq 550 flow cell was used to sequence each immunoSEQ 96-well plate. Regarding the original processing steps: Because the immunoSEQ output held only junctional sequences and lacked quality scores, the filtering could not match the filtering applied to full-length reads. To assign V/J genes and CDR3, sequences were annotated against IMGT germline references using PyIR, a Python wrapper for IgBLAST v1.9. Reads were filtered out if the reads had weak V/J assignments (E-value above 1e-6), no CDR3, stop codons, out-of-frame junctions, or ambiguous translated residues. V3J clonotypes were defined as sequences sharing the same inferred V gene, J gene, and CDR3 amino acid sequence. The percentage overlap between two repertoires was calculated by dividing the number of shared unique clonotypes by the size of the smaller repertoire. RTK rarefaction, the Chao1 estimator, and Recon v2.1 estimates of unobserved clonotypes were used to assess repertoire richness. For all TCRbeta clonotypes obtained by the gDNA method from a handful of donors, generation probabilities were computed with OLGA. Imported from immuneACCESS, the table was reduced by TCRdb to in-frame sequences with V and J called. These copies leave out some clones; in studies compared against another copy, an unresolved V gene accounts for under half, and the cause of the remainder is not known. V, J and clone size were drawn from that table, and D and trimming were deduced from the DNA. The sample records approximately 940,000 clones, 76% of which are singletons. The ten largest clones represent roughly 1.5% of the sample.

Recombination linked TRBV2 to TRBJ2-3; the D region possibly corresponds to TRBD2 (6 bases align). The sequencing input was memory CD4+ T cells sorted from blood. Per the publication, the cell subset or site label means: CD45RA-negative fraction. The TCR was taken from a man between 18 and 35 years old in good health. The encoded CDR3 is CASSRDSNTDTQYF. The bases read TGTGCCAGCAGCCGGGACTCCAACACAGATACGCAGTATTTT. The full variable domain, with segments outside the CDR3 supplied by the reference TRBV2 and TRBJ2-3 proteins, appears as EPEVTQTPSHQVTQMGQEVILRCVPISNHLYFYWYRQILGQKVEFLVSFYNNEISEKSEIFDDQFSVERPDGSNFTLKIRSTKLEDSAMYFCASSRDSNTDTQYFGPGTRLTVL.